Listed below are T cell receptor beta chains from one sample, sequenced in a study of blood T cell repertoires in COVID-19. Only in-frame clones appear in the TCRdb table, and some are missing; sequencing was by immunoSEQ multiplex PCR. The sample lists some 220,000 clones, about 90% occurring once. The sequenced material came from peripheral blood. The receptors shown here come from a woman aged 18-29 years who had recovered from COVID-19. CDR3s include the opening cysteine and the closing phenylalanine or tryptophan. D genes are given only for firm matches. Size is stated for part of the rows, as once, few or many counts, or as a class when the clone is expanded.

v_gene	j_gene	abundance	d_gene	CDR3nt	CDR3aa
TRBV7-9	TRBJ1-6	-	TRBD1	TGTGCCAGCAGCTTGGGACAGTGGAATTCACCCCTCCACTTT	CASSLGQWNSPLHF
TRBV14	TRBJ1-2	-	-	TGTGCCAGCAGCCAAGATACAGGGTACTATGGCTACACCTTC	CASSQDTGYYGYTF
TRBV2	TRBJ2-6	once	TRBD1	TGTGCCAGCAGAGCGGGACAGGGCAACTCTGGGGCCAACGTCCTGACTTTC	CASRAGQGNSGANVLTF
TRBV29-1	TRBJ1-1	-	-	TGCAGCGTCTCATCCCCGGGCACTGAAGCTTTCTTT	CSVSSPGTEAFF
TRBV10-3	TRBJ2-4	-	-	TGTGCCATCAGTGAGTCGACAATGCAAAACATTCAGTACTTC	CAISESTMQNIQYF
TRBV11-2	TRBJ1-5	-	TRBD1	TGTGCCAGCAGTTCGGACAGGCTCGCATCCCAGCATTTT	CASSSDRLASQHF
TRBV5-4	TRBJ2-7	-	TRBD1	TGTGCCAGCAGCTCCGAGGGACAGGGCTACGAGCAGTACTTC	CASSSEGQGYEQYF
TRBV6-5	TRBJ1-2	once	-	TGTGCCAGCAGTCCCCGGACAGCCTCCTATGGCTACACCTTC	CASSPRTASYGYTF
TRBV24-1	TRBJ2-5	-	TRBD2	TGTGCCACCAGTGATTTTGGCGGGAGCACAGAGACCCAGTACTTC	CATSDFGGSTETQYF
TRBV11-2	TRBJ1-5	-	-	TGTGCCAGCAGCTTTGGTCTCTCGGGAAATCAGCCCCAGCATTTT	CASSFGLSGNQPQHF
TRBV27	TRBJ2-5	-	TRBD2	TGTGCCAGCAGTTTATCCGGGAGGCAAGAGACCCAGTACTTC	CASSLSGRQETQYF
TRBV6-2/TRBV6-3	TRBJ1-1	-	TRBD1	TGTGCCAGCAGTTACGCGTTGGGACAGGGGGCGGACACTGAAGCTTTCTTT	CASSYALGQGADTEAFF
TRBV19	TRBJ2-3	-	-	TGTGCCAGTAGTGCCTTGGGACTCCACGCCGGGGATACGCAGTATTTT	CASSALGLHAGDTQYF
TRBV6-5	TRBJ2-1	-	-	TGTGCCAGCAGTCGGAGGAATGAGCAGTTCTTC	CASSRRNEQFF
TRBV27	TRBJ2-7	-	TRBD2	TGTGCCAGCAGTTTATTAGCGGGAAGTGTAACCTACGAGCAGTACTTC	CASSLLAGSVTYEQYF
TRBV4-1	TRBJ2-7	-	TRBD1	TGCGCCAGCAGCCATTTTTTCCCGGGACAGGGGTTCTACGAGCAGTACTTC	CASSHFFPGQGFYEQYF
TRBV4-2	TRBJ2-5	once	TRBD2	TGTGCCAGCAGCCAGGGCGTAGCGGGGGTTCAAGAGACCCAGTACTTC	CASSQGVAGVQETQYF
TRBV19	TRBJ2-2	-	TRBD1	TGTGCCACCGGGACAGGGATCGCCGGGGAGCTGTTTTTT	CATGTGIAGELFF
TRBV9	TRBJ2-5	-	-	TGTGCCAGCAGCCCCAGGGGCAGGGGCGGGGAGACCCAGTACTTC	CASSPRGRGGETQYF
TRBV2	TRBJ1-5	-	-	TGTGCCAGCAGTGTTCAGGGAAGGAACAATCAGCCCCAGCATTTT	CASSVQGRNNQPQHF
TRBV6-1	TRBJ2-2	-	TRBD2	TGTGCCAGCAGTGCCCTCGGGACTAGCTGGGGCACCGGGGAGCTGTTTTTT	CASSALGTSWGTGELFF
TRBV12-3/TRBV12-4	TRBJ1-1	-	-	TGTGCCAGCAGTCGGACAGCTAACACTGAAGCTTTCTTT	CASSRTANTEAFF
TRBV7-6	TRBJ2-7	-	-	TGTGCCAGCAGCTTAGAAGCTAGCGAGGGCACCCCCCCCTACGAGCAGTACTTC	CASSLEASEGTPPYEQYF
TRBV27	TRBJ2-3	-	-	TGTGCCAGCAGTTTTACAGTCACAGATACGCAGTATTTT	CASSFTVTDTQYF
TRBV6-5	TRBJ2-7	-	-	TGTGCCAGCAGTTACTCGGTTCCCTATCCATCCTACGAGCAGTACTTC	CASSYSVPYPSYEQYF
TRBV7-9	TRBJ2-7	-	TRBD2	TGTGCCAGCAGCTTGCGGGAGCTCCCCTACGAGCAGTACTTC	CASSLRELPYEQYF
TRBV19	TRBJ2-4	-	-	TGTGCCAGTAGTATACTGGGGGGAGGTAAAAACATTCAGTACTTC	CASSILGGGKNIQYF
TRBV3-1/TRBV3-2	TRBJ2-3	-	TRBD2	TGTGCCAGCAGCCACCGGACTAGCGGCACAGATACGCAGTATTTT	CASSHRTSGTDTQYF
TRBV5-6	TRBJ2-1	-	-	TGTGCCAGCAGCTCCGGACTTAACAATGAGCAGTTCTTC	CASSSGLNNEQFF
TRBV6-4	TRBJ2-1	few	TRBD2	TGTGCCAGCGGCGCGGGAGGGCCTTACAATGAGCAGTTCTTC	CASGAGGPYNEQFF
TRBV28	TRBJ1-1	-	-	TGTGCCAGCAGTCCAGGGGAGCGGAACACTGAAGCTTTCTTT	CASSPGERNTEAFF
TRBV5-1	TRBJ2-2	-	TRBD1	TGCGCCAGCAGTTACGGACAGGGTTCAGGCGGGGAGCTGTTTTTT	CASSYGQGSGGELFF
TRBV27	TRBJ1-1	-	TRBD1	TGTGCCAGCAGGGAACAGGGGGCGCGGACTGAAGCTTTCTTT	CASREQGARTEAFF